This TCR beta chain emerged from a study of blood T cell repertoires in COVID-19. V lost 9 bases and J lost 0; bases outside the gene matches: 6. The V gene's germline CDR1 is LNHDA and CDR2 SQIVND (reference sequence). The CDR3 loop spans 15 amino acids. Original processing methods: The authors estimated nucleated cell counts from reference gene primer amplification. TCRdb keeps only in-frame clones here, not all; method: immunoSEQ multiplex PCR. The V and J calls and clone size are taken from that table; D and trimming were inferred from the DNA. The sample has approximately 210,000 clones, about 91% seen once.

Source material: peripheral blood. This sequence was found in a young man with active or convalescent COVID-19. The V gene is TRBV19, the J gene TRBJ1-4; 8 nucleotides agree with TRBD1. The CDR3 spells CASSGGWATNEKLFF. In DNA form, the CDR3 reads TGTGCCAGCTCAGGGGGCTGGGCAACTAATGAAAAACTGTTTTTT.